The subject of this entry is one TCR beta chain. The table lists this clone with a count of one. The target of this receptor is not known. Per-nucleotide qualities are absent, and no much larger clonotype sits a single base away. TCRbeta CDR3 regions were amplified from genomic DNA by means of the immunoSEQ Assay, a bias-controlled multiplex PCR. Processing in the source paper ran as follows. The number of nucleated cells in each sample was estimated by amplification of reference gene primers within the assay. To quantify the absolute abundance of each unique TCRbeta CDR3 rearrangement, sequence reads were collapsed and filtered. For each sample, productive Simpson clonality was calculated as the square root of Simpson's diversity index across productive rearrangements. TCRdb stores this immuneACCESS table with in-frame sequences only. Part of the clones is absent; in the studies checked, under half of the shortfall reflects unresolved V genes, and no reason is known for the rest. D and trimming come from the DNA, and the V and J calls and clone size come from that table. Recorded for this sample are 200,000 to 250,000 clones; 84% of them occurred a single time. Jointly, the top ten make up approximately 13% of the sample.

This entry is derived from a study of blood T cell repertoires in COVID-19 (dated by TCRdb to 2019 to 2021). With respect to the entire study: The collaborator samples originated in the United States, Italy and Spain and spanned the acute and convalescent phases of COVID-19. The material from the prospective study consisted of cDNA or gDNA derived from T cells, B-cell-depleted T cells, or PBMCs. The dataset comprised deeply sampled blood TCRbeta repertoires from subjects exposed to, actively infected with, or recovered from COVID-19. The repertoires were released in a freely available public database meant as a resource for research on the immune response to SARS-CoV-2. Samples came from the ongoing ImmuneRACE study (first 160 participants) plus 1,254 subjects from 6 global collaborators. The sample metadata nearly always contained a de-identified subject ID, COVID-19 status, age in years and sex. Where available, HLA class I and class II types were obtained from metadata supplied by the sample provider rather than from assay-based typing. Summary of the overall study and its limitations: Clinical and demographic metadata were provided uncurated, with the amount varying by source and participant.

The CDR3 runs 14 residues from the cysteine to the phenylalanine. Only CDR3 DNA remains: 42 bases, in frame from the first base. The junction shows trimming of 5 bases on V and 3 bases on J, plus 13 bases between the germline ends. CDR1 MNHEY and CDR2 SVGAGI are derived from the germline V gene. Collaborating institutions collected whole blood in K2EDTA tubes following their own protocols. For TCRbeta analysis, collaborator samples were shipped as frozen whole blood, as isolated PBMCs, or as DNA extracted from either sample type. Recombination linked TRBV6-5 to TRBJ1-1, and the D gene may be TRBD1, 5 bases matching. Sequencing input: peripheral blood. This TCR was sampled from a human donor in a cohort sampled during active COVID-19. The CDR3 protein sequence reads: CASSLGGRYTEAFF. The DNA reads TGTGCCAGCAGTCTCGGGGGTAGGTACACTGAAGCTTTCTTT.